The 28 T cell receptor beta chains below come from one sample, sequenced in a study of human T cells and chemical hapten exposure listed by TCRdb under 2021. Sample time point, as interpreted from the label and publication: healthy volunteer bleed at 2 weeks. Total RNA was extracted from unfractionated whole blood that had been collected in Tempus Blood RNA tubes. Libraries came from RACE. The listed sequencing device is NextSeq 500. The public reads were reanalyzed by TCRdb: fastp trimming at Q25, MiXCR alignment, in-frame beta chains only. For every CDR3 protein sequence, its rows merge into one entry that carries the most common genes and DNA. The sample includes tens of thousands of distinct CDR3 sequences, with approximately 4.8% observed a single time. Clones ranked in the top ten supply under 6.5% of the sample. What was sequenced was whole blood. The receptor source for this set is a human donor in good health. Some clones in this sample may be carry-over from other donors' samples.

This clonotype was found many times. V gene TRBV20-1 combines with J gene TRBJ2-5; 9 bases fit TRBD1. The CDR3 runs to 12 residues. CDR1 DFQATT and CDR2 SNEGSKA come from the germline V gene (reference sequence). The trim removed 6 bases at V and 4 bases at J, leaving 3 bases unmatched. CDR3 in DNA: TGCAGTGCCGGGACAGGGAGAGAGACCCAGTACTTC. Translation: CSAGTGRETQYF.

This clonotype was counted only a few times. The chain has TRBV9 and TRBJ2-2; the match to TRBD2 covers 7 bases. Germline CDR1 SGDLS, CDR2 YYNGEE. This CDR3 has 15 amino acids. Germline trimming cut 3 bases from V and 1 base from J; bases unmatched to any gene: 3. CDR3 nucleotide sequence: TGTGCCAGCAGCGCTAGCGGAGGGAACACCGGGGAGCTGTTTTTT. It yields the protein CASSASGGNTGELFF.

This clonotype was recorded at least ten times. The chain combines TRBV28 with TRBJ2-3; 15 bases map to TRBD2. V shed 6 bases and J 7 bases; nucleotides not matched to a gene: 8. Germline V gene lookup returns CDR1 MDHEN and CDR2 SYDVKM. This CDR3 has 16 residues. The CDR3, as DNA: TGTGCCAGCAGGCGGACTAGCGGGAGGGGCGGAAATACGCAGTATTTT. This gives the protein CASRRTSGRGGNTQYF.

The genes are TRBV29-1 and TRBJ2-1, with 7 positions matching TRBD1. J was trimmed by 7 bases and V by 6 bases; bases with no gene match: 6. The CDR3 totals 12 residues. Germline CDR1 reads SQVTM; CDR2 reads ANQGSEA. The CDR3 protein is CSVPGQRNEQFF. For the CDR3, the DNA is TGCAGCGTCCCGGGACAGAGGAATGAGCAGTTCTTC.

The chain joins TRBV10-2 to TRBJ2-3; D is ambiguous. From germline, CDR1 is WSHSY and CDR2 SAAADI. The ends were cut back, 5 bases at V and 9 bases at J, with 27 bases in the middle. This CDR3 contains 17 residues. The CDR3 DNA is TGCGCCAGCAGTAAAGCCCTGGTTACCGATCCGAAGGCCACGCAGTATTTT. Residues: CASSKALVTDPKATQYF.

This clonotype has more than one count but fewer than ten. V is TRBV24-1 and J is TRBJ1-3; D not certain. Germline lookup yields CDR1 KGHDR and CDR2 SFDVKD. V was trimmed by 6 bases and J by 2 bases, leaving 10 bases between them. The CDR3 consists of 14 residues. The CDR3 nucleotides read TGTGCCACCAGTCGAGGCGGGACTGGAAACACCATATATTTT. This translates into CATSRGGTGNTIYF.

This clonotype has a count of ten or more. The rearrangement links TRBV20-1 to TRBJ2-1; 8 bases are a match to TRBD2. This CDR3 contains 17 residues. V trimming: 1 base; J trimming: 7 bases; junction bases outside the gene matches: 15. The V gene's germline CDR1 is DFQATT and CDR2 SNEGSKA (reference sequence). The CDR3 bases are TGCAGTGCTAGAGGACCATCTGGAGGGCCGGGGGGGAATGAGCAGTTCTTC. It specifies CSARGPSGGPGGNEQFF.

V usage is TRBV28 and J usage is TRBJ2-2; D is uncertain. The CDR3 has 12 amino acids. V lost 1 base and J 8 bases, leaving 5 bases between the germline ends. Germline CDR1 MDHEN, CDR2 SYDVKM. The CDR3: CASSLLSGELFF. The DNA for the CDR3 is TGTGCCAGCAGTTTATTGTCAGGGGAGCTGTTTTTT.

This clonotype was recorded many times. The rearrangement joins TRBV18 to TRBJ1-1; 8 bases align to TRBD1. The CDR3 has 16 amino acids. Germline lookup yields CDR1 KGHSH and CDR2 LQKENI. V shed 5 bases, J shed 1 base, and the junction held 9 bases outside the gene matches. The CDR3 DNA reads as TGTGCCAGCTCATCTCAACCCGGGACAGGGAACACTGAAGCTTTCTTT. Its translation: CASSSQPGTGNTEAFF. The full variable domain, with the rest looked up from reference TRBV18 and TRBJ1-1, is NAGVMQNPRHLVRRRGQEARLRCSPMKGHSHVYWYRQLPEEGLKFMVYLQKENIIDESGMPKERFSAEFPKEGPSILRIQQVVRGDSAAYFCASSSQPGTGNTEAFFGQGTRLTVV.

This clonotype was seen repeatedly, ten times or more. The rearrangement uses TRBV7-3 and TRBJ2-5, with 15 bases lining up with TRBD2. CDR3 length equals 19 residues. V dropped 3 bases and J dropped 3; count of bases not matched to a gene: 11. Per the germline V gene, CDR1 is SGHTA and CDR2 is FQGTGA. The CDR3 protein is CASSLKGTSGRPIKETQYF. CDR3 coding DNA: TGTGCCAGCAGCTTGAAAGGGACTAGCGGGAGGCCGATTAAAGAGACCCAGTACTTC.

The chain links TRBV28 to TRBJ1-3; TRBD1 agrees at 10 bases. From germline, CDR1 is MDHEN and CDR2 SYDVKM. This CDR3 is 17 amino acids long. Unmatched junction bases numbered 7, after V lost 4 bases and J lost 1 base. CDR3 amino acids: CASSSWGQGRSGNTIYF. CDR3 coding DNA: TGTGCCAGCAGTTCCTGGGGACAGGGGAGGTCTGGAAACACCATATATTTT.

This clonotype was seen many times. The chain is built from TRBV28 and TRBJ2-3; D remains ambiguous. V lost 5 bases, J lost 2 bases, and 11 bases lay in between. This CDR3 contains 14 residues. Per germline, CDR1 MDHEN and CDR2 SYDVKM. CDR3 residues: CASSLPGPTDTQYF. CDR3 nucleotides: TGTGCCAGCAGTCTCCCCGGGCCCACAGATACGCAGTATTTT.

This clonotype was picked up many times. The chain combines TRBV7-8 with TRBJ2-1, with D tentatively TRBD1 (6 bases). Trimming cost V 5 bases and J 7 bases, with 12 bases left between them. CDR1 and CDR2 (germline): SGHVS, FQNEAQ. The CDR3 contains 13 residues. This CDR3 is CASSLGQSNEQFF. The CDR3, as DNA: TGTGCCAGCAGCCTAGGACAGTCTAATGAGCAGTTCTTC.

The sample holds a few counts of this clonotype. This sequence joins TRBV7-9 and TRBJ2-7; D not certain. Germline loops: CDR1 SEHNR, CDR2 FQNEAQ (reference sequence). V was clipped by 5 bases and J by 4 bases, with 21 bases between them. The CDR3 is 16 residues long. Here the CDR3 DNA reads TGTGCCAGCAGCAAAATCAACACCCCGGCCTATTACGAGCAGTACTTC. Translated, it gives CASSKINTPAYYEQYF.

The genes are TRBV7-3 and TRBJ2-1; 10 nucleotides match TRBD2. After removal of 4 bases from V and 12 bases from J, the junction contained 6 bases not matched to a gene. This CDR3 spans 13 amino acids. Germline V CDR1 and CDR2: SGHTA, FQGTGA. CDR3 nucleotides: TGTGCCAGCAGCTCACCCCTAGCGGGAGTGCAGTTCTTC. Amino acids: CASSSPLAGVQFF.

The sample holds a few counts of this clonotype. CDR3 DNA sequence: TGTGCCAGCAGCCAAGATGGAGGGACAGGGGATTTTATTAGGTCCTACGAGCAGTACTTC. This encodes CASSQDGGTGDFIRSYEQYF. The V gene is TRBV14, the J gene TRBJ2-7; TRBD1 matches 10 bases. Germline lookup yields CDR1 SGHDN and CDR2 FVKESK. V lost 0 bases to trimming and J lost 1 base; unmatched junction nucleotides: 15. The CDR3 is 20 residues long.

This clonotype has at least ten counts. The chain is built from TRBV7-3 and TRBJ2-2; D is unclear. Trimming removed 6 bases from V and 4 bases from J, with 15 bases in between. Germline CDR1 and CDR2: SGHTA and FQGTGA. There are 15 residues in the CDR3. The CDR3 protein is CASRKGPLGTGELFF. CDR3 in DNA: TGTGCCAGCAGAAAGGGTCCCTTGGGCACCGGGGAGCTGTTTTTT.

This clonotype has at least ten counts. V usage is TRBV7-3 and J usage is TRBJ2-6; tentatively, D is TRBD1 (5 bases). The germline V and J ends were trimmed by 4 bases and 1 base, with 8 bases remaining between them. This CDR3 comprises 15 residues. CDR1 is SGHTA and CDR2 is FQGTGA in the germline V gene. CDR3 residues: CASSSSGSGANVLTF. CDR3 nucleotides: TGTGCCAGCAGCTCGTCAGGGTCTGGGGCCAACGTCCTGACTTTC.

There are many counts of this clonotype. The V call is TRBV3-1, the J call TRBJ1-4; D is perhaps TRBD1 (5 bases). The germline V gene encodes CDR1 LGHDT and CDR2 YNNKEL (reference sequence). V was pared by 1 base and J by 2 bases, with 14 bases between. The CDR3 is 17 residues long. The chain's CDR3 is CASSQGNRRQTNEKLFF. CDR3 in DNA: TGTGCCAGCAGCCAAGGGAACAGGCGACAGACTAATGAAAAACTGTTTTTT.

This clonotype was seen repeatedly, ten times or more. V gene TRBV29-1 combines with J gene TRBJ2-2, with TRBD2 as a possible D gene (6 bases). Germline V gives CDR1 SQVTM, CDR2 ANQGSEA. V was cut by 5 bases and J by 1 base, with 11 bases left in between. This CDR3 region has 14 residues. As DNA, the CDR3 is TGCAGCGTTTCGGGACTCGAGAACACCGGGGAGCTGTTTTTT. Protein product: CSVSGLENTGELFF.

This clonotype showed up just a few times. The chain links TRBV7-2 to TRBJ2-7; 15 positions agree with TRBD2. Trimming removed 4 bases from V and 7 bases from J; junction bases left unmatched: 20. This CDR3 has 20 amino acids. Germline CDR1 is SGHTA and CDR2 is FQGNSA. CDR3: CASSSRGTGLAGGRSREQYF. For the CDR3, the DNA is TGTGCCAGCAGCTCAAGAGGGACAGGACTAGCGGGAGGGAGGAGTCGGGAGCAGTACTTC. Variable domain in full (rest from reference TRBV7-2 and TRBJ2-7): GAGVSQSPSNKVTEKGKDVELRCDPISGHTALYWYRQSLGQGLEFLIYFQGNSAPDKSGLPSDRFSAERTGGSVSTLTIQRTQQEDSAVYLCASSSRGTGLAGGRSREQYFGPGTRLTVT.

This clonotype was counted ten times or more. The chain is built from TRBV29-1 and TRBJ1-1; D unclear. Germline V gene sequence: CDR1 SQVTM, CDR2 ANQGSEA. Trimming pared 2 bases from V and 6 bases from J, leaving 16 bases between. This CDR3 is built from 14 residues. As DNA, the CDR3 is TGCAGCGTTGAACCCTCCGATTTGGTCGCTGAAGCTTTCTTT. This codes for CSVEPSDLVAEAFF.

This clonotype was picked up many times. This chain links TRBV29-1 with TRBJ2-6; TRBD1 matches at 8 bases. The junction had 14 bases not matched to a gene; V was cut back by 7 bases and J by 6 bases. CDR3 size: 16 residues. Germline lookup yields CDR1 SQVTM and CDR2 ANQGSEA. CDR3 coding DNA: TGCAGCGCCGTGCCCTCGACAGGGGTTGAGGCCAACGTCCTGACTTTC. The encoded protein is CSAVPSTGVEANVLTF. The whole variable domain, filled in from reference TRBV29-1 and TRBJ2-6, reads SAVISQKPSRDICQRGTSLTIQCQVDSQVTMMFWYRQQPGQSLTLIATANQGSEATYESGFVIDKFPISRPNLTFSTLTVSNMSPEDSSIYLCSAVPSTGVEANVLTFGAGSRLTVL.

This clonotype showed up just a few times. The CDR3 region is CASSLYSGRASYNEQFF. The CDR3 DNA reads TGTGCCAGCAGCTTATATAGCGGGAGAGCCTCTTACAATGAGCAGTTCTTC. This chain joins TRBV7-3 and TRBJ2-1, with 9 bases fitting TRBD2. Germline lookup yields CDR1 SGHTA and CDR2 FQGTGA. V trimming: 2 bases; J trimming: 4 bases; junction bases outside the gene matches: 9. This CDR3 has 17 amino acids. The full variable domain, with the rest looked up from reference TRBV7-3 and TRBJ2-1, is GAGVSQTPSNKVTEKGKYVELRCDPISGHTALYWYRQSLGQGPEFLIYFQGTGAADDSGLPNDRFFAVRPEGSVSTLKIQRTERGDSAVYLCASSLYSGRASYNEQFFGPGTRLTVL.

This chain links TRBV6-1 with TRBJ2-2; the match to TRBD1 covers 9 bases. From germline, CDR1 is MNHNS and CDR2 SASEGT. The CDR3 runs to 16 residues. Trimming at V came to 11 bases and at J to 0 bases, leaving 10 bases not matched to a gene. CDR3 residues: CAGERGQGPNTGELFF. CDR3 bases: TGTGCCGGAGAGAGGGGACAGGGACCGAACACCGGGGAGCTGTTTTTT.

V gene TRBV9 combines with J gene TRBJ1-3, with 7 positions matching TRBD1. From germline, CDR1 is SGDLS and CDR2 YYNGEE. The J segment lost 4 bases and the V segment lost 4 bases, leaving 11 bases of the junction unmatched. CDR3 length: 16 amino acids. The CDR3 coding sequence is TGTGCCAGCAGCACTCGACAGGGAAAGACGGGAAACACCATATATTTT. Translated: CASSTRQGKTGNTIYF.

This sequence joins TRBV7-9 and TRBJ1-1, with a weak D call TRBD1 (6 bases). Per the germline V gene, CDR1 is SEHNR and CDR2 is FQNEAQ (reference sequence). V dropped 3 bases and J dropped 11 bases, with 16 bases sitting between them. This CDR3 is built from 13 residues. The CDR3 DNA sequence: TGTGCCAGCAGCTTCGTGAGGTCAGACAGGGCTTTCTTT. As protein: CASSFVRSDRAFF. The whole variable domain, filled in from reference TRBV7-9 and TRBJ1-1, reads DTGVSQNPRHKITKRGQNVTFRCDPISEHNRLYWYRQTLGQGPEFLTYFQNEAQLEKSRLLSDRFSAERPKGSFSTLEIQRTEQGDSAMYLCASSFVRSDRAFFGQGTRLTVV.

This clonotype has a count of ten or more. The chain is built from TRBV4-1 and TRBJ1-4; the D is unclear. In germline, CDR1 is MGHRA, CDR2 YSYEKL. The CDR3 loop spans 17 amino acids. The V end lost 4 bases, the J end lost 0 bases, and 15 bases lay between the germline ends. CDR3 DNA sequence: TGCGCCAGCAGCCCCTTGGGTCTCACGGCAACTAATGAAAAACTGTTTTTT. It encodes CASSPLGLTATNEKLFF.